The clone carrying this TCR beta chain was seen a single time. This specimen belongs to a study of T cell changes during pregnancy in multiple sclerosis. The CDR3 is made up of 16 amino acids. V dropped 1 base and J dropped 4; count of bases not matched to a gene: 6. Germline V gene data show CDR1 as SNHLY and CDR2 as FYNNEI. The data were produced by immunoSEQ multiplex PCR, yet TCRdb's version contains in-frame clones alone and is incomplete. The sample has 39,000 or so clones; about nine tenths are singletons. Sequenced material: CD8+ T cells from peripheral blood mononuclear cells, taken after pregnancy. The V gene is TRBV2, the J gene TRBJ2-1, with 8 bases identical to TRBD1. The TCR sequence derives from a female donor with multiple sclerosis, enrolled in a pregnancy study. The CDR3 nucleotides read TGTGCCAGCAGTGAAGAGGACAGGGTAGGGTACAATGAGCAGTTCTTC. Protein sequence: CASSEEDRVGYNEQFF.